Below, 20 T cell receptor beta chains from the same sample are listed, as sequenced in a study of human versus mouse CDR3 diversity and MHC coevolution. TCRdb's table, derived via immunoSEQ multiplex PCR, lists solely in-frame clones and lacks some. This table holds roughly 81,000 clones, 80% to 95% found once. The sequenced sample consisted of naive CD4+ T cells from blood. Subset here: CD45RO-negative CD62L-positive naive CD4 T cells. These TCRs come from a person aged 25-75 years in good health.

J is TRBJ2-7 and V is TRBV4-3; tentatively, D is TRBD1 (6 bases). Trimming pared 1 base from V and 4 bases from J, leaving 11 bases between. CDR1 LGHNA and CDR2 YSLEER come from the germline V gene. The CDR3 totals 14 residues. The CDR3 region has the DNA TGCGCCAGCAGCCAAGCCGACAGGAAATACGAGCAGTACTTC. This sequence encodes CASSQADRKYEQYF.

The chain combines TRBV25-1 with TRBJ2-7, with 8 bases fitting TRBD1. V dropped 3 bases and J dropped 5; count of bases not matched to a gene: 9. Germline V CDR1 and CDR2: MGHDK, SYGVNS. This CDR3 has 15 residues. The CDR3, as DNA: TGTGCCAGCAGTGATGGCCCAGGGGGCATGAACGAGCAGTACTTC. It is translated as CASSDGPGGMNEQYF.

This rearrangement joins TRBV2 to TRBJ1-2; the D gene is possibly TRBD1 (5 bases). V was pared by 3 bases and J by 4 bases, with 12 bases between. Germline CDR1 and CDR2: SNHLY and FYNNEI. The CDR3 consists of 14 residues. CDR3 nucleotide sequence: TGTGCCAGCAGTGATAGGGGAGCGGGCTATGGCTACACCTTC. It is translated as CASSDRGAGYGYTF.

The rearrangement uses TRBV28 and TRBJ1-5; possible D gene TRBD1, 5 bases. Germline V gene lookup returns CDR1 MDHEN and CDR2 SYDVKM. This CDR3 is 15 amino acids long. Trimming stripped 2 bases from V and 6 bases from J, with 14 bases between. CDR3 sequence reads: CASSLNLQGTQPQHF. The CDR3 DNA reads TGTGCCAGCAGTTTAAATCTGCAGGGTACTCAGCCCCAGCATTTT.

The rearrangement joins TRBV27 to TRBJ1-1; 9 nucleotides line up with TRBD1. The V gene end was trimmed by 8 bases and the J gene end by 4 bases; junction bases not matched to a gene: 8. The germline V gene has CDR1 MNHEY and CDR2 SMNVEV (reference sequence). This CDR3 comprises 14 residues. CDR3 sequence: CASGSGTGITEAFF. In DNA, the CDR3 is TGTGCCAGCGGATCCGGGACAGGGATCACTGAAGCTTTCTTT.

The V and J genes are TRBV7-2 and TRBJ2-7; D might be TRBD1 (5 bases). This CDR3 is built from 14 residues. Per germline, CDR1 SGHTA and CDR2 FQGNSA. Trimming pared 5 bases from V and 0 bases from J, leaving 11 bases between. The CDR3 bases are TGTGCCAGCAGCCCTACAGGTTACTCCTACGAGCAGTACTTC. This encodes CASSPTGYSYEQYF.

V usage is TRBV19 and J usage is TRBJ1-2; no clear D. Germline V gives CDR1 LNHDA, CDR2 SQIVND (reference sequence). V lost 5 bases, J lost 5 bases, and 15 bases lay in between. CDR3 size: 14 residues. This CDR3 is CASSGGPGWYGYTF. The DNA for the CDR3 is TGTGCCAGTAGTGGAGGGCCGGGCTGGTATGGCTACACCTTC.

The chain is built from TRBV19 and TRBJ2-7, with a weak D call TRBD2 (5 bases). Deletions cut 6 bases from V and 3 bases from J, with 12 bases between. This CDR3 comprises 13 residues. CDR1 and CDR2 from the germline V gene are LNHDA and SQIVND (reference sequence). CDR3 sequence (DNA): TGTGCCAGTAGCCGCCACGGGAACTACGAGCAGTACTTC. This encodes CASSRHGNYEQYF.

The J gene is TRBJ2-1, the V gene TRBV30; 11 nucleotides line up with TRBD2. Losses at the gene ends were 0 bases for V and 4 bases for J; bases not matched to a gene: 2. The CDR3 length is 15 residues. Germline CDR1 reads GTSNPN; CDR2 reads SVGIG (reference sequence). The CDR3 DNA follows: TGTGCCTGGAGTGTCGGGACTAGCGGTTACAATGAGCAGTTCTTC. The encoded protein is CAWSVGTSGYNEQFF.

The CDR3 is CASSFRGSNQPQHF. DNA of the CDR3: TGTGCCAGCAGCTTCAGGGGCAGTAATCAGCCCCAGCATTTT. The chain has TRBV5-6 and TRBJ1-5; D may be TRBD1 (6 bases). Per germline, CDR1 SGHDT and CDR2 YYEEEE. V lost 2 bases to trimming and J lost 4 bases, with 10 bases between them. The CDR3 is made up of 14 amino acids.

The rearrangement uses TRBV7-2 and TRBJ1-2, with D tentatively TRBD1 (6 bases). The CDR3 loop spans 11 amino acids. Germline values: CDR1 SGHTA, CDR2 FQGNSA. Trimming shortened V by 5 bases and J by 11 bases, and 12 bases separated the two germline ends. The CDR3 spells CASSRTEAYTF. The CDR3 DNA follows: TGTGCCAGCAGCCGGACAGAGGCGTACACCTTC.

The chain carries TRBV6-1 and TRBJ2-5; 7 positions agree with TRBD1. The CDR3 runs to 14 residues. Trimming removed 2 bases from V and 5 bases from J; junction bases left unmatched: 5. Germline V gene sequence: CDR1 MNHNS, CDR2 SASEGT. CDR3 nucleotide sequence: TGTGCCAGCAGTGAAAGGGGGCCCGTTGAGACCCAGTACTTC. It yields the protein CASSERGPVETQYF.

This chain links TRBV20-1 with TRBJ2-7; maybe TRBD2 (5 bases). The end of the DNA aligns better with TRBJ2-1, so the J call may be wrong. This CDR3 region has 11 residues. Germline V gene data show CDR1 as DFQATT and CDR2 as SNEGSKA (reference sequence). CDR3 amino acids: CSARFVAEQFF. The CDR3, as DNA: TGCAGTGCTAGATTCGTAGCGGAGCAGTTCTTC.

This clone appeared a single time. This rearrangement joins TRBV2 to TRBJ1-1; D is uncertain. Germline V gives CDR1 SNHLY, CDR2 FYNNEI. V gave up 5 bases and J gave up 2 bases, with 9 bases separating them. The CDR3 is 13 residues long. The CDR3 region has the DNA TGTGCCAGCAGTCGGGTGATCAACACTGAAGCTTTCTTT. Translated, it gives CASSRVINTEAFF.

The genes are TRBV2 and TRBJ2-7; D is undetermined. Germline CDR1 SNHLY, CDR2 FYNNEI. Trimming left V 2 bases short and J 1 base short, with 9 bases between. This CDR3 is built from 14 residues. The chain's CDR3 is CASSEIVASYEQYF. CDR3 in DNA: TGTGCCAGCAGTGAAATTGTAGCTTCCTACGAGCAGTACTTC.

This chain links TRBV9 with TRBJ2-1, with a tentative D call TRBD2 (6 bases). CDR1 is SGDLS, CDR2 YYNGEE, per germline. This CDR3 has 17 residues. Trimming removed 4 bases at V and 6 bases at J, with 23 bases between. This chain's CDR3 is CASSLSWSGTPSNEQFF. The CDR3 nucleotides are TGTGCCAGCAGCTTGTCTTGGTCGGGGACTCCCTCCAATGAGCAGTTCTTC.

The chain combines TRBV9 with TRBJ2-2, with TRBD1 identical over 7 bases. Germline CDR1 is SGDLS and CDR2 is YYNGEE. The junction had 13 bases not matched to a gene; V was cut back by 4 bases and J by 7 bases. The CDR3 runs to 16 residues. The CDR3 DNA reads TGTGCCAGCAGCCCTCGAGGACAGGTTACGAGCGGGGAGCTGTTTTTT. It codes for CASSPRGQVTSGELFF.

This chain connects TRBV7-9 to TRBJ2-3; no clear D gene. The CDR3 length is 13 residues. V lost 6 bases to trimming and J lost 4 bases, with 11 bases between them. Germline CDR1 SEHNR, CDR2 FQNEAQ (reference sequence). CDR3 sequence (DNA): TGTGCCAGCAGTTTCTCCGCGTCAGATACGCAGTATTTT. Amino acid sequence: CASSFSASDTQYF.

The CDR3 spells CASSLQGAYQETQYF. The CDR3 nucleotides read TGTGCCAGCAGCTTACAGGGCGCGTACCAAGAGACCCAGTACTTC. The chain combines TRBV11-2 with TRBJ2-5, with D possibly TRBD1 on 5 matching bases. V was clipped by 2 bases and J by 0 bases, with 10 bases between them. This CDR3 is 15 amino acids long. Germline V gene data show CDR1 as SGHAT and CDR2 as FQNNGV.

V and J are TRBV9 and TRBJ2-7; 7 bases agree with TRBD2. V trimming: 3 bases; J trimming: 3 bases; junction bases outside the gene matches: 3. The CDR3 is 13 amino acids. The germline V gene encodes CDR1 SGDLS and CDR2 YYNGEE. In DNA form, the CDR3 reads TGTGCCAGCAGCGCCGGACTAGTCTACGAGCAGTACTTC. Its protein is CASSAGLVYEQYF.